Each of the 18 T cell receptor beta chains below was sequenced from the same sample in a study of shared clonotypes between healthy human individuals. Assay: immunoSEQ multiplex PCR; the TCRdb copy retains only in-frame clones and omits some. In the table there are about 1 million clones, about 76% of which are singletons. Sample: memory CD4+ T cells sorted from blood. Sample subset: CD45RA-negative fraction. The receptor source for this set is a man between 18 and 29 years old in good health.

The rearrangement joins TRBV9 to TRBJ2-5; D unclear. The CDR3 contains 12 residues. Trimming removed 0 bases at V and 5 bases at J, with 5 bases between. Germline CDR1 is SGDLS and CDR2 is YYNGEE. The CDR3 coding sequence is TGTGCCAGCAGCGTAGCCATCGAGACCCAGTACTTC. Protein: CASSVAIETQYF.

This clone was recorded many times. The gene calls are TRBV7-9 and TRBJ1-2; D call uncertain. V shed 1 base and J shed 8 bases, with 20 bases lying between them. From germline, CDR1 is SEHNR and CDR2 FQNEAQ (reference sequence). The CDR3 length is 16 residues. The CDR3 bases are TGTGCCAGCAGCTTAGAAATTGATTCGGGAGGATCGGGCTACACCTTC. Protein product: CASSLEIDSGGSGYTF.

The chain employs TRBV27 and TRBJ2-1, with unresolved D. Looked up from germline, CDR1 is MNHEY and CDR2 is SMNVEV (reference sequence). The V and J ends lost 4 bases and 6 bases respectively, with 13 bases between them. The CDR3 consists of 14 residues. The CDR3 protein is CASSSTMGGNEQFF. The CDR3 bases are TGTGCCAGCAGTTCCACGATGGGCGGCAATGAGCAGTTCTTC.

V gene TRBV11-3 combines with J gene TRBJ2-2; D possibly corresponds to TRBD2 (5 bases). This CDR3 spans 15 amino acids. The V end was cut by 4 bases, the J end by 1 base, with 10 bases between. Germline-derived CDR1 and CDR2 are SGHNT and YENEEA. CDR3 bases: TGTGCCAGCAGCTACGGGGTCGAGAACACCGGGGAGCTGTTTTTT. It translates to CASSYGVENTGELFF.

The chain employs TRBV6-1 and TRBJ1-1; D may be TRBD1 (5 bases). The CDR3 has 15 amino acids. Between the trimmed V and J ends, which lost 4 bases and 6 bases, there was a span of 18 bases. Germline V CDR1 and CDR2: MNHNS, SASEGT. CDR3 nucleotide sequence: TGTGCCAGCAGTGGGGACCATCTAGGGGTGGCTGAAGCTTTCTTT. This gives the protein CASSGDHLGVAEAFF.

The chain combines TRBV19 with TRBJ2-7; no clear D gene. Germline CDR1 reads LNHDA; CDR2 reads SQIVND (reference sequence). This CDR3 has 15 amino acids. V dropped 2 bases and J dropped 2 bases, with 13 bases sitting between them. This chain's CDR3 is CASSIKVGGTYEQYF. CDR3 bases: TGTGCCAGTAGTATAAAGGTTGGTGGAACCTACGAGCAGTACTTC.

The rearrangement uses TRBV4-3 and TRBJ2-1; D is unresolved. Trimming shortened V by 1 base and J by 9 bases, and 10 bases separated the two germline ends. This CDR3 is 13 amino acids long. CDR1 is LGHNA and CDR2 is YSLEER in the germline V gene. For the CDR3, the DNA is TGCGCCAGCAGCCAAGTGGGCGAGAGTGAGCAGTTCTTC. Its translation: CASSQVGESEQFF.

This chain links TRBV18 with TRBJ2-7, with D possibly being TRBD2 (6 bases). The CDR3 covers 12 residues. CDR1 is KGHSH, CDR2 LQKENI, per germline. Trimming removed 8 bases from V and 2 bases from J, with 10 bases in between. CDR3 in DNA: TGTGCCAGCCGCGGGGCGACCTACGAGCAGTACTTC. Its translation: CASRGATYEQYF.

This clone has ten or more counts. The chain combines TRBV19 with TRBJ2-1; D possibly corresponds to TRBD2 (5 bases). The V end lost 9 bases, the J end lost 8 bases, and 11 bases lay between the germline ends. The CDR3 sequence is 11 residues long. Germline loops: CDR1 LNHDA, CDR2 SQIVND (reference sequence). The DNA of the CDR3 is TGTGCCAGCGGGGTCCGAGATGAGCAGTTCTTC. This sequence encodes CASGVRDEQFF.

Written as DNA, the CDR3 is TGTGCCAGCAGCCAAGGGTTGCGGCGGGGGGAAAAACTGTTTTTT. This sequence encodes CASSQGLRRGEKLFF. The rearrangement links TRBV14 to TRBJ1-4; TRBD1 is a possible D gene (5 bases). V was shortened by 1 base and J by 8 bases, with 14 bases between the two germline ends. Germline-derived CDR1 and CDR2 are SGHDN and FVKESK. The CDR3 loop spans 15 amino acids.

In the case of this clone: Other DNA variants within this sample encode the same CDR3. The chain is built from TRBV30 and TRBJ2-7; D remains ambiguous. The V gene's germline CDR1 is GTSNPN and CDR2 SVGIG (reference sequence). The length of the CDR3 is 12 residues. The V gene lost 5 bases and the J gene lost 0 bases, with 8 bases spanning the gap. The CDR3 loop reads CAWGPFSYEQYF. As DNA, the CDR3 is TGTGCCTGGGGACCGTTCTCCTACGAGCAGTACTTC.

The chain recombines TRBV5-4 with TRBJ1-1; 9 nucleotides align to TRBD1. V gave up 6 bases and J gave up 4 bases; unmatched junction bases: 10. Per the germline V gene, CDR1 is SGHNT and CDR2 is YYREEE (reference sequence). CDR3 length: 15 amino acids. CDR3 region: CASTTGTGRGTEAFF. In DNA form, the CDR3 reads TGTGCCAGCACCACCGGGACAGGGCGGGGCACTGAAGCTTTCTTT.

The V call is TRBV4-3, the J call TRBJ2-3, with 8 bases identical to TRBD2. Per the germline V gene, CDR1 is LGHNA and CDR2 is YSLEER. V was clipped by 0 bases and J by 3 bases; unmatched bases: 14. The CDR3 contains 19 residues. CDR3 sequence: CASSQDLGSSGMVTDTQYF. The CDR3 DNA reads TGCGCCAGCAGCCAAGATCTGGGGAGTAGCGGGATGGTGACAGATACGCAGTATTTT.

This clone appeared a single time. The chain carries TRBV5-3 and TRBJ2-7; no firm D call. TRBV5-3 is assigned to the ORF class and has an uncertain function. This CDR3 is 11 amino acids long. V was pared by 1 base and J by 3 bases, with 2 bases between. The CDR3 region is CARSLYYEQYF. The CDR3 nucleotides read TGTGCCAGAAGCTTGTACTACGAGCAGTACTTC.

V is TRBV7-2 and J is TRBJ2-7, with no clear D. The CDR3 totals 15 residues. Trimming cost V 3 bases and J 0 bases, with 12 bases left between them. Germline CDR1 and CDR2: SGHTA and FQGNSA. The chain's CDR3 is CASSFSQVSSYEQYF. Written as DNA, the CDR3 is TGTGCCAGCAGCTTTTCTCAGGTTAGCTCCTACGAGCAGTACTTC.

The gene calls are TRBV5-4 and TRBJ2-5, with unresolved D. Germline V gene data show CDR1 as SGHNT and CDR2 as YYREEE (reference sequence). Trimming shortened V by 4 bases and J by 2 bases, and 9 bases separated the two germline ends. The CDR3 runs to 13 residues. The CDR3 loop is CASSGPAQETQYF. The CDR3 DNA sequence: TGTGCCAGCAGCGGACCCGCGCAAGAGACCCAGTACTTC.

This clone appeared a single time. This chain uses TRBV5-1 with TRBJ2-7; 7 bases map to TRBD2. The germline V gene has CDR1 SGHRS and CDR2 YFSETQ. V lost 4 bases and J lost 6; bases outside the gene matches: 13. The CDR3 totals 15 residues. The CDR3 region has the DNA TGCGCCAGCAGCGAAAGCACCGGGACTACGGGCGAGCAGTACTTC. As protein: CASSESTGTTGEQYF.

The rearrangement joins TRBV14 to TRBJ1-6, with a weak D call TRBD1 (6 bases). Between the trimmed V and J ends, which lost 4 bases and 8 bases, there was a span of 15 bases. Germline V lookup: CDR1 SGHDN, CDR2 FVKESK. This CDR3 has 15 amino acids. In nucleotides, the CDR3 is TGTGCCAGCAGCCTAATGGGACAATCTTATTCACCCCTCCACTTT. This gives the protein CASSLMGQSYSPLHF.